A selection of T cell receptor beta chains follows, all from one sample in a study of blood T cell repertoires in COVID-19. TCRdb's copy holds only in-frame clones and misses some; the assay was immunoSEQ multiplex PCR. The sample has fewer than 350,000 clones, over 75% seen once. Material: peripheral blood. The receptors shown here come from a human donor in a cohort sampled during active COVID-19. Both conserved end residues are part of each CDR3. Fields, in order: clone size, CDR3 length, D gene, J gene, V gene, CDR3 protein. D genes are given only for firm matches. Where a row states a size, it is once, few, many or the class of an expanded clone; other rows omit it.

clone size: NA
CDR3 length: 16
D gene: TRBD1
J gene: TRBJ2-6
V gene: TRBV5-1
CDR3 protein: CASSKDRASGANVLTF

clone size: NA
CDR3 length: 16
D gene: NA
J gene: TRBJ1-4
V gene: TRBV4-2
CDR3 protein: CASSQERSGRGEKLFF

clone size: NA
CDR3 length: 13
D gene: NA
J gene: TRBJ1-1
V gene: TRBV19
CDR3 protein: CASRARGDTEAFF

clone size: NA
CDR3 length: 14
D gene: NA
J gene: TRBJ1-2
V gene: TRBV19
CDR3 protein: CASSIFGFNYGYTF

clone size: NA
CDR3 length: 12
D gene: TRBD1
J gene: TRBJ1-1
V gene: TRBV12-3/TRBV12-4
CDR3 protein: CASSRQGREAFF

clone size: once
CDR3 length: 15
D gene: TRBD1
J gene: TRBJ1-4
V gene: TRBV28
CDR3 protein: CASSLFGDRGAKLFF

clone size: once
CDR3 length: 13
D gene: NA
J gene: TRBJ1-2
V gene: TRBV10-3
CDR3 protein: CAISEGEQYGYTF

clone size: NA
CDR3 length: 16
D gene: NA
J gene: TRBJ1-2
V gene: TRBV11-2
CDR3 protein: CASSLWPRTANYGYTF

clone size: few
CDR3 length: 15
D gene: TRBD1
J gene: TRBJ1-4
V gene: TRBV7-9
CDR3 protein: CASSPGTATNEKLFF

clone size: NA
CDR3 length: 14
D gene: TRBD1
J gene: TRBJ1-1
V gene: TRBV4-1
CDR3 protein: CASSQGGGTGLAFF

clone size: NA
CDR3 length: 15
D gene: NA
J gene: TRBJ1-1
V gene: TRBV2
CDR3 protein: CASSELEGGRAEAFF

clone size: NA
CDR3 length: 12
D gene: TRBD1
J gene: TRBJ1-1
V gene: TRBV25-1
CDR3 protein: CASSLGQEEAFF

clone size: NA
CDR3 length: 15
D gene: TRBD1
J gene: TRBJ1-2
V gene: TRBV7-9
CDR3 protein: CASSPTPGQGDGYTF

clone size: NA
CDR3 length: 14
D gene: NA
J gene: TRBJ1-4
V gene: TRBV18
CDR3 protein: CASSQGVPAEKLFF

clone size: NA
CDR3 length: 15
D gene: TRBD1
J gene: TRBJ1-6
V gene: TRBV10-3
CDR3 protein: CAIRTGLSYNSPLHF

clone size: NA
CDR3 length: 15
D gene: NA
J gene: TRBJ1-1
V gene: TRBV27
CDR3 protein: CASSPLRTLNTEAFF

clone size: NA
CDR3 length: 16
D gene: NA
J gene: TRBJ1-3
V gene: TRBV5-5
CDR3 protein: CASSLGADFSGNTIYF

clone size: few
CDR3 length: 12
D gene: NA
J gene: TRBJ1-2
V gene: TRBV29-1
CDR3 protein: CSVADRIYGYTF

clone size: NA
CDR3 length: 13
D gene: NA
J gene: TRBJ2-2
V gene: TRBV19
CDR3 protein: CASSIYSAGELFF

clone size: NA
CDR3 length: 14
D gene: NA
J gene: TRBJ1-1
V gene: TRBV9
CDR3 protein: CASSVVEGLTEAFF

clone size: NA
CDR3 length: 15
D gene: TRBD1
J gene: TRBJ1-2
V gene: TRBV19
CDR3 protein: CASSATGTANYGYTF

clone size: NA
CDR3 length: 13
D gene: NA
J gene: TRBJ1-4
V gene: TRBV5-6
CDR3 protein: CASSLSGNEKLFF

clone size: NA
CDR3 length: 16
D gene: TRBD2
J gene: TRBJ2-3
V gene: TRBV7-9
CDR3 protein: CASIAPGGEFTDTQYF

clone size: NA
CDR3 length: 14
D gene: NA
J gene: TRBJ1-1
V gene: TRBV20-1
CDR3 protein: CSASPSRGDTEAFF